This T cell receptor beta chain is drawn from a study of human T cells and chemical hapten exposure. For the study at large: On roughly 2 cm by roughly 2 cm of upper inner arm skin, sensitization was performed with 2% DPC.

This clonotype has just a few counts. The J segment lost 1 base and the V segment lost 5 bases, leaving 5 bases of the junction unmatched. This CDR3 is 16 amino acids long. Per germline, CDR1 MNHEY and CDR2 SVGEGT. Methods used by the authors: The median was around 88,000 TCRs per sample, ranging roughly 20,000 to 690,600. TCRdb fed the RACE reads into MiXCR, producing one record per CDR3 protein. These V and J calls derive from TCRdb rather than the authors' analysis. Of about 380,000 distinct CDR3 sequences in the sample, less than 6.5% were seen once. The time point denotes: pre-sensitization, week 0. Indicated treatment: therapeutic diphenylcyclopropenone sensitization with weekly scalp DPC. The study extracted total RNA from unfractionated whole blood.

The receptor was isolated from a woman aged 50 to 65 with alopecia areata. Some clones in this sample may be carry-over from other donors' samples. The chain joins TRBV6-2 or TRBV6-3 to TRBJ1-5, with 10 bases fitting TRBD1. The specimen comprised whole blood, sampled in connection with sensitization to the hapten diphenylcyclopropenone (DPC). CDR3 nucleotides: TGTGCCAGCAGTCAGGGACAGGGGATCAGCAATCAGCCCCAGCATTTT. Its protein product is CASSQGQGISNQPQHF.